This T cell receptor (beta chain) was sequenced for a study of shared clonotypes between healthy human individuals. Assay execution took place at the deep level. Profiling relied on immunoSEQ multiplex PCR, and the TCRdb table lists in-frame clones only, not all of them. The repertoire holds over a million clones, 75% to 80% seen once, with roughly 0.61% in the top ten. Germline V lookup: CDR1 MGHRA, CDR2 YSYEKL. J gave up 3 bases and V 6 bases, and 12 bases lay outside the gene matches. CDR3 length: 17 amino acids. The rearrangement links TRBV4-1 to TRBJ1-4; TRBD1 aligns across 8 bases. Source material: memory CD4+ T cells from PBMCs. Subset: CD45RA-negative fraction. The receptor's source is a man aged 18 to 30 in good health. Some clones in this sample may be carry-over from other donors' samples. This chain's CDR3 is CASRRTGLRLANEKLFF. CDR3 bases: TGCGCCAGCAGACGGACAGGGTTGAGGCTAGCTAATGAAAAACTGTTTTTT.